One sample yielded the 15 T cell receptor beta chains listed below, sequenced in a study of T cell repertoires in cytomegalovirus infection. TCRdb itself ran the reads through MiXCR, one entry per CDR3 protein. The data show approximately 470,000 distinct CDR3 sequences, more than 40% seen once. Their recognized antigens are unknown. This specimen consisted of cultured PBMCs, obtained from culture after CMV antigen stimulation. The receptors here all came from a human donor in good health (CMV status not recorded). Some clones in this sample may be carry-over from other donors' samples.

In this sample, this clonotype turned up a few times. The chain links TRBV4-2 to TRBJ2-1; 8 bases fit TRBD2. CDR1 is LGHNA, CDR2 YNFKEQ, per germline. The J segment lost 3 bases and the V segment lost 0 bases, leaving 4 bases of the junction unmatched. The CDR3 is 16 residues long. The chain's CDR3 is CASSQEWRGVYNEQFF. The CDR3 DNA follows: TGTGCCAGCAGCCAAGAATGGCGGGGGGTCTACAATGAGCAGTTCTTC.

This chain joins TRBV3-1 and TRBJ2-4, with 9 bases identical to TRBD1. Losses at the gene ends were 4 bases for V and 0 bases for J; bases not matched to a gene: 4. The CDR3 is 16 residues long. Per germline, CDR1 LGHDT and CDR2 YNNKEL (reference sequence). The CDR3 bases are TGTGCCAGCAGCCGGTACAGGGGGCGAGCCAAAAACATTCAGTACTTC. This translates into CASSRYRGRAKNIQYF.

This clonotype showed up just a few times. The V gene is TRBV19, the J gene TRBJ1-5, with a tentative D call TRBD1 (5 bases). Germline values: CDR1 LNHDA, CDR2 SQIVND (reference sequence). Between the trimmed V and J ends, which lost 4 bases and 5 bases, there was a span of 12 bases. This CDR3 has 14 residues. The CDR3 here is CASSKRQPDQPQHF. CDR3 bases: TGTGCCAGTAGTAAGCGACAGCCCGATCAGCCCCAGCATTTT.

This clonotype showed up just a few times. The chain uses TRBV6-6 and TRBJ2-3; D might be TRBD1 (6 bases). Per the germline V gene, CDR1 is MNHNY and CDR2 is SVGAGI (reference sequence). The ends were cut back, 6 bases at V and 5 bases at J, with 18 bases in the middle. The CDR3 sequence is 15 residues long. CDR3 residues: CASRPKTGIKDTQYF. The CDR3, as DNA: TGTGCCAGCAGGCCAAAGACAGGTATTAAAGATACGCAGTATTTT.

This clonotype was recorded a few times. This sequence joins TRBV7-2 and TRBJ2-3; D perhaps matches TRBD2 (5 bases). V gave up 0 bases and J gave up 2 bases, with 9 bases separating them. CDR1 SGHTA and CDR2 FQGNSA come from the germline V gene. CDR3 size: 15 residues. The CDR3 nucleotides read TGTGCCAGCAGCTTAGCGGGGAGCTACACAGATACGCAGTATTTT. It specifies CASSLAGSYTDTQYF.

The J gene is TRBJ1-2, the V gene TRBV20-1; D ambiguous. The CDR3 is made up of 13 amino acids. The V end was cut by 1 base, the J end by 6 bases, with 12 bases between. Per germline, CDR1 DFQATT and CDR2 SNEGSKA (reference sequence). The DNA for the CDR3 is TGCAGTGCTAGAGCCCCCAGGTTGGATGGCTACACCTTC. Translated, it gives CSARAPRLDGYTF.

V is TRBV20-1 and J is TRBJ2-5; 7 bases map to TRBD2. The CDR3 totals 14 residues. V lost 1 base and J lost 5; bases outside the gene matches: 7. Germline V gene lookup returns CDR1 DFQATT and CDR2 SNEGSKA (reference sequence). CDR3 sequence reads: CSARGGGPSETQYF. The CDR3 DNA follows: TGCAGTGCTAGAGGGGGAGGGCCTTCTGAGACCCAGTACTTC.

This clonotype was observed a few times. The V call is TRBV6-1, the J call TRBJ2-2; D may be TRBD2 (7 bases). Trimming removed 7 bases from V and 1 base from J, with 16 bases in between. This CDR3 is built from 16 residues. Germline-derived CDR1 and CDR2 are MNHNS and SASEGT. The CDR3 DNA reads as TGTGCCAGCACCAATGGGGGGGCGGGGAACACCGGGGAGCTGTTTTTT. Translating gives CASTNGGAGNTGELFF.

This clonotype was detected only a few times. This chain uses TRBV20-1 with TRBJ1-1, with D perhaps TRBD1 (5 bases). V dropped 3 bases and J dropped 5 bases, with 19 bases sitting between them. The CDR3 extends over 15 amino acids. Germline V gene lookup returns CDR1 DFQATT and CDR2 SNEGSKA (reference sequence). CDR3 region: CSASDPGRGGTEAFF. CDR3 DNA sequence: TGCAGTGCTAGTGACCCGGGAAGGGGCGGGACTGAAGCTTTCTTT.

The rearrangement joins TRBV7-8 to TRBJ2-3, with a possible D match to TRBD1 (5 bases). The CDR3 loop spans 14 amino acids. CDR1 SGHVS and CDR2 FQNEAQ come from the germline V gene. Trimming cost V 0 bases and J 5 bases, with 9 bases left between them. The DNA of the CDR3 is TGTGCCAGCAGCTTAGCGGTTAGGGGAGATACGCAGTATTTT. Encoded protein: CASSLAVRGDTQYF.

This chain connects TRBV7-6 to TRBJ1-3; D possibly corresponds to TRBD1 (6 bases). V was cut by 5 bases and J by 5 bases, with 13 bases left in between. Germline V gene sequence: CDR1 SGHVS, CDR2 FNYEAQ. The CDR3 has 14 amino acids. The CDR3 is CASSEEQGRNTIYF. The CDR3 region has the DNA TGTGCCAGCAGCGAGGAACAGGGCAGAAACACCATATATTTT.

V and J are TRBV7-2 and TRBJ2-5; D could derive from TRBD1 or TRBD2 (5 bases each). With 6 bases removed from V and 5 bases from J, the gap between germline ends came to 16 bases. The CDR3 totals 14 residues. Germline-derived CDR1 and CDR2 are SGHTA and FQGNSA. In nucleotides, the CDR3 is TGTGCCAGCAGTTTCAACCGGGGCCTGGAGACCCAGTACTTC. Encoded protein: CASSFNRGLETQYF. The full variable domain, completed using reference TRBV7-2 and TRBJ2-5, is GAGVSQSPSNKVTEKGKDVELRCDPISGHTALYWYRQSLGQGLEFLIYFQGNSAPDKSGLPSDRFSAERTGGSVSTLTIQRTQQEDSAVYLCASSFNRGLETQYFGPGTRLLVL.

This rearrangement joins TRBV14 to TRBJ1-1; no firm D call. The germline CDR1 and CDR2 sequences are SGHDN and FVKESK. CDR3 length: 11 residues. Trimming left V 1 base short and J 6 bases short, with 3 bases between. The CDR3 here is CASSQGSEAFF. In nucleotides, the CDR3 is TGTGCCAGCAGCCAAGGCTCTGAAGCTTTCTTT. The variable domain in full, completed from reference TRBV14 and TRBJ1-1, reads EAGVTQFPSHSVIEKGQTVTLRCDPISGHDNLYWYRRVMGKEIKFLLHFVKESKQDESGMPNNRFLAERTGGTYSTLKVQPAELEDSGVYFCASSQGSEAFFGQGTRLTVV.

This clonotype was observed a few times. This chain joins TRBV7-2 and TRBJ2-1; D is possibly TRBD2 (6 bases). CDR1 is SGHTA and CDR2 is FQGNSA in the germline V gene. The CDR3 totals 13 residues. V was clipped by 1 base and J by 15 bases, with 16 bases between them. DNA of the CDR3: TGTGCCAGCAGCTTAGACGTCTTGGGGGGTCGGTTCTTC. This translates into CASSLDVLGGRFF.

V is TRBV10-2 and J is TRBJ2-2; the D is unclear. V lost 0 bases and J lost 4, with 6 bases in between. Germline CDR1 and CDR2: WSHSY and SAAADI. The CDR3 runs 14 residues. CDR3 bases: TGCGCCAGCAGTGAGTCAGTCGTCACCGGGGAGCTGTTTTTT. This gives the protein CASSESVVTGELFF.